This TCR beta chain was recovered during a study of shared T cell receptors in the human thymus. Germline V CDR1 and CDR2: MGHDK, SYGVNS. Trimming cost V 1 base and J 6 bases; bases outside gene matches: 10. This CDR3 is 16 amino acids long. The assay was immunoSEQ multiplex PCR, and TCRdb's table has in-frame clones only and misses some. The sample consists of hundreds of thousands of clones, around 87% of them appearing once. The sample was also linked to a second study, of human thymus T cells. That work states: Related work found strong thymic repertoire overlap between unrelated individuals.

The rearrangement joins TRBV25-1 to TRBJ2-7; 9 positions agree with TRBD2. The sequence was collected from a boy in the first two years of life with a congenital heart defect. Sequences were obtained from thymocytes. This CDR3 is CASSEWISGSSGEQYF. The CDR3 nucleotides are TGTGCCAGCAGTGAATGGATTAGCGGGAGTTCGGGCGAGCAGTACTTC.